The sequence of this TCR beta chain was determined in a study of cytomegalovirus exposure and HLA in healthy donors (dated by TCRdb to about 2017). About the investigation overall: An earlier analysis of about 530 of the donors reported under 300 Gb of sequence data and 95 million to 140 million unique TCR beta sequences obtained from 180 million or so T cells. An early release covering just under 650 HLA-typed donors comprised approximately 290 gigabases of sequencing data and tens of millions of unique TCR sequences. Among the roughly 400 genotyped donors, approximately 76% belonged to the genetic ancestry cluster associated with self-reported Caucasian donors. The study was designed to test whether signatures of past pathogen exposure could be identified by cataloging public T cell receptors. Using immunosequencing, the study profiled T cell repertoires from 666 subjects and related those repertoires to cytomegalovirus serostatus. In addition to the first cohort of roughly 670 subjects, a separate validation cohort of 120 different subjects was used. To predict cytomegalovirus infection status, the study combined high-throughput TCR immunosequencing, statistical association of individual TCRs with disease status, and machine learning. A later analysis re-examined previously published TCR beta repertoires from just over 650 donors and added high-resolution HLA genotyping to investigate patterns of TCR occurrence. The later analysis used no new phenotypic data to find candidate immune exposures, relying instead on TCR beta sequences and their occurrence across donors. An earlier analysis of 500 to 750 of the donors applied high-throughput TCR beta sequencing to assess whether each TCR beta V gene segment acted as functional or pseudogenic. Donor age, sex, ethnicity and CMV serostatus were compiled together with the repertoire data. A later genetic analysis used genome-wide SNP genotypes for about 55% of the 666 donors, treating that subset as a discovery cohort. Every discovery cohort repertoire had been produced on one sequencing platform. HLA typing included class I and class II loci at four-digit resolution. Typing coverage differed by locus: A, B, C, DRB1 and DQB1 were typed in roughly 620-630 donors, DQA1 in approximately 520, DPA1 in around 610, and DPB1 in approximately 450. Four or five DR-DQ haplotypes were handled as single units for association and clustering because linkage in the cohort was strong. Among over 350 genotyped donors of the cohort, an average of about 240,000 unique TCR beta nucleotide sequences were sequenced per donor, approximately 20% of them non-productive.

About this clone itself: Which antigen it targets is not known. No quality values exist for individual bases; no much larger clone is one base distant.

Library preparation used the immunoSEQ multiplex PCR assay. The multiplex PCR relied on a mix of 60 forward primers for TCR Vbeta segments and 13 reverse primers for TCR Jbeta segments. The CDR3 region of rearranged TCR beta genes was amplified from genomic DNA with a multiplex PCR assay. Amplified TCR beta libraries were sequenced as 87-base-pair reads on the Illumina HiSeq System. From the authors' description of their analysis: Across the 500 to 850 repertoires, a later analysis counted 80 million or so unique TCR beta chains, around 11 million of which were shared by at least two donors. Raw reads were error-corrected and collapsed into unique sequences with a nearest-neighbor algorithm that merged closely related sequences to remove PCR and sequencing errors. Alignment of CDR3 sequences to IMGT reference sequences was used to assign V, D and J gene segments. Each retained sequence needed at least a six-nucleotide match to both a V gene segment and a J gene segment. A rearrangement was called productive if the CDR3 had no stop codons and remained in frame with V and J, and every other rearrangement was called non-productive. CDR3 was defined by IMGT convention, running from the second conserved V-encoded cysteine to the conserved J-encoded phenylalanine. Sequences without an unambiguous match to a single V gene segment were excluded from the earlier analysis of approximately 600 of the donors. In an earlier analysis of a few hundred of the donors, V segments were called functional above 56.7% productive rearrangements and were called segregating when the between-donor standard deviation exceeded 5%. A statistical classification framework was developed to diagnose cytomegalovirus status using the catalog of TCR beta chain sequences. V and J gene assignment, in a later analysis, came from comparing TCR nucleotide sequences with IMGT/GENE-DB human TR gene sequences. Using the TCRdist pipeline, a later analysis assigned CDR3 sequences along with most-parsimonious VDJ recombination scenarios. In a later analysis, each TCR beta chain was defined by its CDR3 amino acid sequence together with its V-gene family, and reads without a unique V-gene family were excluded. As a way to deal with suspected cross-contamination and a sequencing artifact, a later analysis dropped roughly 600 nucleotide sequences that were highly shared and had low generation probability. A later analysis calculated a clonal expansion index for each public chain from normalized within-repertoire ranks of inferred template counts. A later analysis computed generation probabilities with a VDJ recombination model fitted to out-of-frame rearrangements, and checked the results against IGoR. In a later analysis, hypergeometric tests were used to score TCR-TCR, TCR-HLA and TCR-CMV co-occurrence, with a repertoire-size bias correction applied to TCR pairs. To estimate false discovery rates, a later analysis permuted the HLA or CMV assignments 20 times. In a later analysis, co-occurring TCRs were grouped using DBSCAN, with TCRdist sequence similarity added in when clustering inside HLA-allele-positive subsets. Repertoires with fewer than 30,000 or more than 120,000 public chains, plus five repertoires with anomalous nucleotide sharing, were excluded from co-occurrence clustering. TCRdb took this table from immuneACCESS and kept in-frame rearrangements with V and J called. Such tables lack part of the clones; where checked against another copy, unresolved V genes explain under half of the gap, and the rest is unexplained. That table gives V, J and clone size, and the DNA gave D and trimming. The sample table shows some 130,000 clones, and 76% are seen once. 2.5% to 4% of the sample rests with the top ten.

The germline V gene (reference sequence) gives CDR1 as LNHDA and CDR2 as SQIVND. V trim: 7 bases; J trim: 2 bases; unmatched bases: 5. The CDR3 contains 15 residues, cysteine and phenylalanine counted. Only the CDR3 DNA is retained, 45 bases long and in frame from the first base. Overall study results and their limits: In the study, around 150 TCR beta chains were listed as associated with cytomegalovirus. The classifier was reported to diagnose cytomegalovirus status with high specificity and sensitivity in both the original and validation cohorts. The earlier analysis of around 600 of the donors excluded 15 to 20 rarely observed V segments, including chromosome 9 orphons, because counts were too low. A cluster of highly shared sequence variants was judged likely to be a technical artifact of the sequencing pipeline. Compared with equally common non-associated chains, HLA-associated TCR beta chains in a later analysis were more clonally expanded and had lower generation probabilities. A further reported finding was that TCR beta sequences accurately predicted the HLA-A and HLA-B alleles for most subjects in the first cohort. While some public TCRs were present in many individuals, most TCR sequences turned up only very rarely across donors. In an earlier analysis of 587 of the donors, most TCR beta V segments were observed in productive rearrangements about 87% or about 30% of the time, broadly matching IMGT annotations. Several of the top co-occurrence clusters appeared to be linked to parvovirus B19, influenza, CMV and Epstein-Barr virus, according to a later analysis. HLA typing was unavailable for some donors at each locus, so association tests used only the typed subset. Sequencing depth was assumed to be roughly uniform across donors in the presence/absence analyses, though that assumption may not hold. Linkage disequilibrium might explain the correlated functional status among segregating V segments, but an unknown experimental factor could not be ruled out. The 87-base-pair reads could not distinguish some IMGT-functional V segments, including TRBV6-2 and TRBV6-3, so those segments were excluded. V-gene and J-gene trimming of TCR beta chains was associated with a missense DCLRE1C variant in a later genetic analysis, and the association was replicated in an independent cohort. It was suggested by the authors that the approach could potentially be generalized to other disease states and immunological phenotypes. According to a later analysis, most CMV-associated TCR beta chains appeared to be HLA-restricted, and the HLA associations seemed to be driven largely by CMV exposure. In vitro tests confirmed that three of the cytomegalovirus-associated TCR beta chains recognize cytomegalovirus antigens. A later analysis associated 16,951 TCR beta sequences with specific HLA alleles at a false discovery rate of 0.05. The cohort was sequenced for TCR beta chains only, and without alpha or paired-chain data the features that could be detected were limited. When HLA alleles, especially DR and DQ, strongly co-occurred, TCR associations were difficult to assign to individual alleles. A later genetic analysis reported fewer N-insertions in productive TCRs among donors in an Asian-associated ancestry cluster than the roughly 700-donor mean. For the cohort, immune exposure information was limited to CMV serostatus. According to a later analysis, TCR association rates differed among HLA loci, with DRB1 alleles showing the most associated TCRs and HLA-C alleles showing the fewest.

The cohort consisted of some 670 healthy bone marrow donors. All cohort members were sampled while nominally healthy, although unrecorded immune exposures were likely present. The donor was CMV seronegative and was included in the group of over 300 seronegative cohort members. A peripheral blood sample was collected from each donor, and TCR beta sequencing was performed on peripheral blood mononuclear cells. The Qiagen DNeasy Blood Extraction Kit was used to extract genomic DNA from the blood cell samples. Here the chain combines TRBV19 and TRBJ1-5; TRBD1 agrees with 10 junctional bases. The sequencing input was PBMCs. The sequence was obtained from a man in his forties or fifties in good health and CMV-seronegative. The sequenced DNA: TGTGCCAGTACCGACAGGGGGCTCGGCAATCAGCCCCAGCATTTT. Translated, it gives CASTDRGLGNQPQHF.